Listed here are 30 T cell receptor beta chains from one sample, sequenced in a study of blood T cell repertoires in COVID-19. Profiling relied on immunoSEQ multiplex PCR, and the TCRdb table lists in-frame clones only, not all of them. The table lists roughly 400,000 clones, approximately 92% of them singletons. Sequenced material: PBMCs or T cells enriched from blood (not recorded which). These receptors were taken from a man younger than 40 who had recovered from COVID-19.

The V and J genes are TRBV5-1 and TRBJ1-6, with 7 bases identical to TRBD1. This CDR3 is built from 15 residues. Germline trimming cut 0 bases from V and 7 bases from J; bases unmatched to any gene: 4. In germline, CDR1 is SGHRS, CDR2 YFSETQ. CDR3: CASSLEGQVNSPLHF. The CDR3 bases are TGCGCCAGCAGCTTGGAAGGACAGGTGAATTCACCCCTCCACTTT.

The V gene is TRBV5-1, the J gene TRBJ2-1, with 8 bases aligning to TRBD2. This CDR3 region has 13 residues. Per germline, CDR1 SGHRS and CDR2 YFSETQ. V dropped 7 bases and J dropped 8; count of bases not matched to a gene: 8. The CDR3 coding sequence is TGCGCCAGCGTCGGGACTAGTATATATGAGCAGTTCTTC. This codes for CASVGTSIYEQFF.

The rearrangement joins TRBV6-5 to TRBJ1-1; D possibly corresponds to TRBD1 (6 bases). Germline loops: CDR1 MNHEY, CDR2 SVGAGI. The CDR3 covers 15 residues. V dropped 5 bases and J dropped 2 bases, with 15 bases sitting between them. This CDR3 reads CASSTRQVTNTEAFF. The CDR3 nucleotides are TGTGCCAGCAGTACTCGACAGGTCACCAACACTGAAGCTTTCTTT.

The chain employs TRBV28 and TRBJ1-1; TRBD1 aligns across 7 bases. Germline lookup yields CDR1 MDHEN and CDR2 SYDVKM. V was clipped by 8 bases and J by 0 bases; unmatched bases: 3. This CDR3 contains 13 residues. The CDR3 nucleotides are TGTGCCAGCGTAGGGACAGTGAACACTGAAGCTTTCTTT. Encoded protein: CASVGTVNTEAFF.

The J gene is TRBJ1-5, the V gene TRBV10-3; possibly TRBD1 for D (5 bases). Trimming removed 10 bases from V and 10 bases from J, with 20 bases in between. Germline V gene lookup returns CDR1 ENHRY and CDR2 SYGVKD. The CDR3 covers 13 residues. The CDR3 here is CATQTALIQPQHF. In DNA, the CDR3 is TGTGCCACCCAGACAGCGCTGATACAACCCCAGCATTTT.

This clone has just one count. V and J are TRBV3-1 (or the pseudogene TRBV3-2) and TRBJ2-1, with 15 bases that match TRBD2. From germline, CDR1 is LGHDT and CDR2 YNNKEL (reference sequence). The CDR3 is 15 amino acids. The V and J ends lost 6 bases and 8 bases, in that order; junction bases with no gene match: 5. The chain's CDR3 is CASRPGTSGRYEQFF. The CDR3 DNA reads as TGTGCCAGCAGGCCCGGGACTAGCGGGAGGTATGAGCAGTTCTTC.

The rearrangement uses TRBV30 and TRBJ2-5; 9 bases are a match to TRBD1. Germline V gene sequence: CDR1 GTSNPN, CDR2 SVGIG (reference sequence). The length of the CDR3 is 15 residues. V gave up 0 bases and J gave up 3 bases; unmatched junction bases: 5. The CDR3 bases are TGTGCCTGGAGTGTACGAAGACAGGGGGAAGAGACCCAGTACTTC. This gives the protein CAWSVRRQGEETQYF.

CDR3 protein: CATSNRQGGELFF. CDR3 coding DNA: TGTGCCACCAGCAATCGACAGGGCGGGGAGCTGTTTTTT. This chain uses TRBV15 with TRBJ2-2, with 7 bases matching TRBD1. The V gene's germline CDR1 is LNHNV and CDR2 YYDKDF (reference sequence). Trimming cost V 4 bases and J 7 bases; bases outside gene matches: 3. CDR3 length equals 13 residues.

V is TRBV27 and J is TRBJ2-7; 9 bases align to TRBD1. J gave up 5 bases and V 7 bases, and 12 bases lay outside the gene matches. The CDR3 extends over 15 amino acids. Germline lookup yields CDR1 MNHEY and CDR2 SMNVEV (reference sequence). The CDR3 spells CASKQLGTGLHEQYF. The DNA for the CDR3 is TGTGCCAGCAAACAACTCGGGACAGGGTTGCACGAGCAGTACTTC.

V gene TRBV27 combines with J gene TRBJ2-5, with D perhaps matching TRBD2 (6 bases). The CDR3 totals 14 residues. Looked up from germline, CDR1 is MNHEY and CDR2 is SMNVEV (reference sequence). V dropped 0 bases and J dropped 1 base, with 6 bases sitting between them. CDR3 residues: CASSLSGGQETQYF. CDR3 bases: TGTGCCAGCAGTTTATCGGGGGGCCAAGAGACCCAGTACTTC.

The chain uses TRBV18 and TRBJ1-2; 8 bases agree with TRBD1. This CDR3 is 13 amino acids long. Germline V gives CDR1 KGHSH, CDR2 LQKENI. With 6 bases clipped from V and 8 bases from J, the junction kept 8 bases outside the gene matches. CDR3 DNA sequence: TGTGCCAGCTCGCAATTGACAGGGGACGGCTACACCTTC. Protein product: CASSQLTGDGYTF. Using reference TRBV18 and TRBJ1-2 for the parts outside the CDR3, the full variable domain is NAGVMQNPRHLVRRRGQEARLRCSPMKGHSHVYWYRQLPEEGLKFMVYLQKENIIDESGMPKERFSAEFPKEGPSILRIQQVVRGDSAAYFCASSQLTGDGYTFGSGTRLTVV.

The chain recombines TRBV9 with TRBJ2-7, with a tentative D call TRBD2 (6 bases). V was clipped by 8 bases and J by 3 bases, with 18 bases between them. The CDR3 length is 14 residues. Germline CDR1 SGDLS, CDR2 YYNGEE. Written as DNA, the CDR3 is TGTGCCAGGACGGTTGGGCGGGACCTCTACGAGCAGTACTTC. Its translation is CARTVGRDLYEQYF.

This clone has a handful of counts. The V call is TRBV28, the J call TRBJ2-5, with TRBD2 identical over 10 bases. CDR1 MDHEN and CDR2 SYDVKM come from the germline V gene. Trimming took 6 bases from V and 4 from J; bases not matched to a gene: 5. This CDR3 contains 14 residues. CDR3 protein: CASREREGRETQYF. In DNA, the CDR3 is TGTGCCAGCAGGGAGCGGGAGGGCCGAGAGACCCAGTACTTC.

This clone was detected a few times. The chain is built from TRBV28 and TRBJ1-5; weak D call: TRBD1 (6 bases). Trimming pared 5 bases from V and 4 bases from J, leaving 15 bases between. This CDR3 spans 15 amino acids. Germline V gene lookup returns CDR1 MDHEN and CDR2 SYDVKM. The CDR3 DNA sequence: TGTGCCAGCAGTGCCAACAGGGAAGTGAATCAGCCCCAGCATTTT. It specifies CASSANREVNQPQHF.

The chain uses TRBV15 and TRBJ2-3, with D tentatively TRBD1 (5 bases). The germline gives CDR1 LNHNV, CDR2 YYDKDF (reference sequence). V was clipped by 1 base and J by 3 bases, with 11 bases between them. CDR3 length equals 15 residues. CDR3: CATSRGPQGTDTQYF. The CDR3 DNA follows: TGTGCCACCAGCAGAGGTCCGCAGGGTACAGATACGCAGTATTTT.

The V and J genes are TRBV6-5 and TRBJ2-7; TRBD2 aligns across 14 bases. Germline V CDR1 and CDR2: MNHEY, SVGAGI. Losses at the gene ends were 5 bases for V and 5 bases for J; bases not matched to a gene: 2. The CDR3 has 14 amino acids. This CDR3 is CASSRGLAGDEQYF. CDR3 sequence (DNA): TGTGCCAGCAGTCGGGGACTAGCGGGAGACGAGCAGTACTTC.

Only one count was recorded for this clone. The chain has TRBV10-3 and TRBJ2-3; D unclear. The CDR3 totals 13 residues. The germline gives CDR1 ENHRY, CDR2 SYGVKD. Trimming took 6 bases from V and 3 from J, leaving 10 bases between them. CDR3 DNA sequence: TGTGCCATCAGGCCGCCCGGGACAGATACGCAGTATTTT. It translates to CAIRPPGTDTQYF.

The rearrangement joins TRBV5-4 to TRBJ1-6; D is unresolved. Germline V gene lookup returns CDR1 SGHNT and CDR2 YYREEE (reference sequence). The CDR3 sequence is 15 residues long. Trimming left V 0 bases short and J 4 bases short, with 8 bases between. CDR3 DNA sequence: TGTGCCAGCAGCTTGGTTGCGGAGTATAATTCACCCCTCCACTTT. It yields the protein CASSLVAEYNSPLHF.

CDR3 sequence (DNA): TGTGCCAGCAGCACGACAGAATTCTATGGCTACACCTTC. Amino acids: CASSTTEFYGYTF. The rearrangement joins TRBV7-9 to TRBJ1-2; weak D call: TRBD1 (5 bases). The CDR3 consists of 13 residues. The V and J ends lost 5 bases and 4 bases respectively, with 11 bases between them. The V gene's germline CDR1 is SEHNR and CDR2 FQNEAQ (reference sequence). Combining the CDR3 with reference TRBV7-9 and TRBJ1-2 gives the whole variable domain DTGVSQNPRHKITKRGQNVTFRCDPISEHNRLYWYRQTLGQGPEFLTYFQNEAQLEKSRLLSDRFSAERPKGSFSTLEIQRTEQGDSAMYLCASSTTEFYGYTFGSGTRLTVV.

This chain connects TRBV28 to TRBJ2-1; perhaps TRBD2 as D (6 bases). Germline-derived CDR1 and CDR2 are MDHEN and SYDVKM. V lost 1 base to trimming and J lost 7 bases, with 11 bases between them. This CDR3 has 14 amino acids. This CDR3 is CASSLSAGRNEQFF. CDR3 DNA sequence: TGTGCCAGCAGTTTATCTGCAGGGAGGAATGAGCAGTTCTTC.

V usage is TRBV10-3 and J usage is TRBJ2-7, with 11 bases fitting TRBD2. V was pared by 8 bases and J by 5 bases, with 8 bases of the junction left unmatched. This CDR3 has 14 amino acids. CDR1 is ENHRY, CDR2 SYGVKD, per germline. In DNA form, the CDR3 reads TGTGCCATCGCTAGCGGGAGGCAAGGGAACGAGCAGTACTTC. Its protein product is CAIASGRQGNEQYF.

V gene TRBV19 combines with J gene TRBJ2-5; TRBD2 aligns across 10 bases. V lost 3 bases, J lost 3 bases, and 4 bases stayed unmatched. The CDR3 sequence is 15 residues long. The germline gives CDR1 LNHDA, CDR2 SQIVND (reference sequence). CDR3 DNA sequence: TGTGCCAGTAGTATCCTAGCGGGAGTCGAAGAGACCCAGTACTTC. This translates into CASSILAGVEETQYF. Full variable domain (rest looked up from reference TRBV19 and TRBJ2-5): DGGITQSPKYLFRKEGQNVTLSCEQNLNHDAMYWYRQDPGQGLRLIYYSQIVNDFQKGDIAEGYSVSREKKESFPLTVTSAQKNPTAFYLCASSILAGVEETQYFGPGTRLLVL.

Written as DNA, the CDR3 is TGCGCCAGCAGGGGGCAGTTGAACACCGGGGAGCTGTTTTTT. Translated: CASRGQLNTGELFF. The rearrangement links TRBV4-1 to TRBJ2-2; tentative D call: TRBD1 (5 bases). Trimming took off 6 bases at V and 1 base at J, with 9 bases between the two ends. CDR1 is MGHRA, CDR2 YSYEKL, per germline. The CDR3 is made up of 14 amino acids.

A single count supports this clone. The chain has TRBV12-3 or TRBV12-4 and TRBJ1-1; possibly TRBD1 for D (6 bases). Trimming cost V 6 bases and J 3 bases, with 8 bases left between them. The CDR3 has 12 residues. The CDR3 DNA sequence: TGTGCCAGCAGGAGGGGGTACACTGAAGCTTTCTTT. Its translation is CASRRGYTEAFF.

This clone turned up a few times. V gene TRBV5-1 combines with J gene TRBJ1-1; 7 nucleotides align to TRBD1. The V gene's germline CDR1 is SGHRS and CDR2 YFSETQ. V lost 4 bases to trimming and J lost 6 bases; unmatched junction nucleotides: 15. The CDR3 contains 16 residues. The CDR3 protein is CASSPSPTGISPEAFF. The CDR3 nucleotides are TGCGCCAGCAGCCCCTCACCGACAGGGATAAGTCCTGAAGCTTTCTTT. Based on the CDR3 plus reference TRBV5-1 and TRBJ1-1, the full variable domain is KAGVTQTPRYLIKTRGQQVTLSCSPISGHRSVSWYQQTPGQGLQFLFEYFSETQRNKGNFPGRFSGRQFSNSRSEMNVSTLELGDSALYLCASSPSPTGISPEAFFGQGTRLTVV.

CDR3 DNA: TGTGCCAGCAGCCAACCACTAGCGGGATTGAGCTCCTACGAGCAGTACTTC. As protein: CASSQPLAGLSSYEQYF. V and J are TRBV3-1 (or the pseudogene TRBV3-2) and TRBJ2-7; 10 bases map to TRBD2. The CDR3 length is 17 residues. Per the germline V gene, CDR1 is LGHDT and CDR2 is YNNKEL (reference sequence). V lost 2 bases, J lost 0 bases, and 7 bases stayed unmatched.

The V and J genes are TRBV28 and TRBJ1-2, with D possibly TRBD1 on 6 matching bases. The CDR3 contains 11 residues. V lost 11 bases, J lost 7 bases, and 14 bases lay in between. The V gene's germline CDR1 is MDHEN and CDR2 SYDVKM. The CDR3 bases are TGTGCCCATGGGGGGGCGGGTGGCTACACCTTC. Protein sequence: CAHGGAGGYTF.

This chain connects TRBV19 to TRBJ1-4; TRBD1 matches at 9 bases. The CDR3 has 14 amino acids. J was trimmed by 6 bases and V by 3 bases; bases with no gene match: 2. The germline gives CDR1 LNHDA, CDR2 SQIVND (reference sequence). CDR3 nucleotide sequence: TGTGCCAGTAGTATTCGGACAGGGGATGAAAAACTGTTTTTT. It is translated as CASSIRTGDEKLFF.

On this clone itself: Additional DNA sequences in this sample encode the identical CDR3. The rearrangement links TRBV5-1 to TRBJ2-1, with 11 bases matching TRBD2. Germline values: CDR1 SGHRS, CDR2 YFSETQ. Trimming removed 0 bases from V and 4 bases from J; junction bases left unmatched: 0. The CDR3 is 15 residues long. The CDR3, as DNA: TGCGCCAGCAGCTTGGGACTAGCGGGGTACAATGAGCAGTTCTTC. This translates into CASSLGLAGYNEQFF. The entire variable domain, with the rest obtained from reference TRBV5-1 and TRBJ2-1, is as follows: KAGVTQTPRYLIKTRGQQVTLSCSPISGHRSVSWYQQTPGQGLQFLFEYFSETQRNKGNFPGRFSGRQFSNSRSEMNVSTLELGDSALYLCASSLGLAGYNEQFFGPGTRLTVL.

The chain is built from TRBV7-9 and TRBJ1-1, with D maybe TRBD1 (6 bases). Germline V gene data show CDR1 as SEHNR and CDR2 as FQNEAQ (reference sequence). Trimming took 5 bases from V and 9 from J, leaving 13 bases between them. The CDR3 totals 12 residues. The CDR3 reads CASSRQEAQAFF. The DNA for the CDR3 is TGTGCCAGCAGCCGACAGGAGGCACAAGCTTTCTTT.